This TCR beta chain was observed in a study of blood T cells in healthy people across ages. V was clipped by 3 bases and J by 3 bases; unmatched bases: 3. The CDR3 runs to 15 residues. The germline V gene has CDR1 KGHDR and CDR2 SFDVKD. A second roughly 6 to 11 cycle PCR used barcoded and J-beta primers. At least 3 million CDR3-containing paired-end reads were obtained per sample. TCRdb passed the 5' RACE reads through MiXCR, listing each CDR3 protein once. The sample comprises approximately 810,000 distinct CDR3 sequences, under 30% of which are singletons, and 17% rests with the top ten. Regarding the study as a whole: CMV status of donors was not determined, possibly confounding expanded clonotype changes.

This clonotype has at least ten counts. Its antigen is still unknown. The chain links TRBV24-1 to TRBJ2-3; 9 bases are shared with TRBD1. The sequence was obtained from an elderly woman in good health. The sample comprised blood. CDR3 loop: CATSDLGQGTDTQYF. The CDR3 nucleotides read TGTGCCACCAGTGATCTGGGACAGGGTACAGATACGCAGTATTTT.